This is a list of T cell receptor beta chains from one sample in a study of CD8 T cells in ankylosing spondylitis. Each CDR3 protein gets one entry after TCRdb re-called the 5' RACE reads with MiXCR. The data hold 220,000 or so distinct CDR3 sequences, with around 18% observed a single time. The sequencing input was blood, either unsorted or a sorted T cell fraction (not recorded which). The receptor source for this set is a male donor with ankylosing spondylitis. Both conserved end residues are part of each CDR3. D genes are given only for firm matches. The listing skips clone size in some rows; elsewhere it reads once, few, many or a size class.

abundance: few; v_gene: TRBV4-1; j_gene: TRBJ1-1; d_gene: NA; CDR3aa: CASSLHGQLNTEAFF; CDR3nt: TGCGCCAGCAGCCTCCACGGACAGCTGAACACTGAAGCTTTCTTT
abundance: NA; v_gene: TRBV12-5; j_gene: TRBJ2-1; d_gene: NA; CDR3aa: CASGLGVNEQFF; CDR3nt: TGTGCTAGTGGTTTGGGGGTCAATGAGCAGTTCTTC
abundance: NA; v_gene: TRBV10-3; j_gene: TRBJ1-2; d_gene: NA; CDR3aa: CAISESYGYTF; CDR3nt: TGTGCCATCAGTGAGTCGTATGGCTACACCTTC
abundance: few; v_gene: TRBV7-2; j_gene: TRBJ2-7; d_gene: NA; CDR3aa: CASSNSDSYEQYF; CDR3nt: TGTGCCAGCAGCAACAGTGACAGCTACGAGCAGTACTTC
abundance: NA; v_gene: TRBV11-1; j_gene: TRBJ2-1; d_gene: NA; CDR3aa: CASSGMGLLNEQFF; CDR3nt: TGTGCCAGCAGCGGGATGGGGCTTTTAAATGAGCAGTTCTTC
abundance: few; v_gene: TRBV29-1; j_gene: TRBJ1-3; d_gene: NA; CDR3aa: CSVEVGMGSGNTIYF; CDR3nt: TGCAGCGTTGAGGTGGGAATGGGCTCTGGAAACACCATATATTTT
abundance: NA; v_gene: TRBV27; j_gene: TRBJ2-3; d_gene: TRBD2; CDR3aa: CASSHLAGSGTDTQYF; CDR3nt: TGTGCCAGCAGTCACCTAGCGGGATCTGGGACAGATACGCAGTATTTT
abundance: NA; v_gene: TRBV6-5; j_gene: TRBJ1-1; d_gene: NA; CDR3aa: CASSYEAGANTEAFF; CDR3nt: TGTGCCAGCAGTTACGAGGCAGGAGCGAACACTGAAGCTTTCTTT
abundance: NA; v_gene: TRBV9; j_gene: TRBJ2-1; d_gene: NA; CDR3aa: CASSVGVSYNEQFF; CDR3nt: TGTGCCAGCAGCGTGGGGGTCTCCTACAATGAGCAGTTCTTC
abundance: few; v_gene: TRBV7-9; j_gene: TRBJ2-7; d_gene: NA; CDR3aa: CASSSSGPGYEQYF; CDR3nt: TGTGCCAGCAGCTCCTCCGGCCCCGGCTACGAGCAGTACTTC
abundance: NA; v_gene: TRBV3-1; j_gene: TRBJ2-2; d_gene: NA; CDR3aa: CASSQILSTGELFF; CDR3nt: TGTGCCAGCAGCCAAATCCTTTCCACCGGGGAGCTGTTTTTT
abundance: NA; v_gene: TRBV6-2/TRBV6-3; j_gene: TRBJ2-3; d_gene: TRBD1; CDR3aa: CASSLGTGGSDTQYF; CDR3nt: TGTGCCAGCAGTCTCGGGACAGGGGGCTCCGATACGCAGTATTTT
abundance: NA; v_gene: TRBV20-1; j_gene: TRBJ2-1; d_gene: TRBD2; CDR3aa: CSASLLAGDNEQFF; CDR3nt: TGCAGTGCTAGTTTACTAGCGGGAGACAATGAGCAGTTCTTC
abundance: NA; v_gene: TRBV7-8; j_gene: TRBJ2-7; d_gene: TRBD2; CDR3aa: CASSPLAGGDYEQYF; CDR3nt: TGTGCCAGCAGCCCGCTAGCGGGAGGAGATTACGAGCAGTACTTC
abundance: NA; v_gene: TRBV24-1; j_gene: TRBJ2-2; d_gene: NA; CDR3aa: CATSDSGQNGELFF; CDR3nt: TGTGCCACCAGTGATTCAGGGCAGAACGGGGAGCTGTTTTTT
abundance: NA; v_gene: TRBV20-1; j_gene: TRBJ2-3; d_gene: NA; CDR3aa: CSARSPWGTDTQYF; CDR3nt: TGCAGTGCTAGATCCCCATGGGGCACAGATACGCAGTATTTT
abundance: NA; v_gene: TRBV25-1; j_gene: TRBJ2-7; d_gene: NA; CDR3aa: CASFPGLGGEQYF; CDR3nt: TGTGCCAGCTTCCCCGGACTAGGGGGCGAGCAGTACTTC
abundance: many; v_gene: TRBV7-9; j_gene: TRBJ1-4; d_gene: NA; CDR3aa: CASSQGAGSSPLEKLFF; CDR3nt: TGTGCCAGCAGCCAAGGAGCAGGGAGTTCCCCTCTTGAAAAACTGTTTTTT
abundance: NA; v_gene: TRBV11-3; j_gene: TRBJ1-2; d_gene: NA; CDR3aa: CATVTDYGYTF; CDR3nt: TGTGCCACTGTGACAGACTATGGCTACACCTTC
abundance: NA; v_gene: TRBV12-3/TRBV12-4; j_gene: TRBJ2-2; d_gene: NA; CDR3aa: CASSFPLRQAAGELFF; CDR3nt: TGTGCCAGCAGTTTCCCTCTTAGACAGGCCGCGGGGGAGCTGTTTTTT
abundance: many; v_gene: TRBV4-2; j_gene: TRBJ2-1; d_gene: NA; CDR3aa: CASSRLPGDSSYNEQFF; CDR3nt: TGTGCCAGCAGCCGCCTCCCCGGAGACTCCTCTTACAATGAGCAGTTCTTC
abundance: NA; v_gene: TRBV28; j_gene: TRBJ1-5; d_gene: TRBD1; CDR3aa: CASSTGGLGNQPQHF; CDR3nt: TGTGCCAGCAGTACAGGGGGTCTCGGCAATCAGCCCCAGCATTTT
abundance: NA; v_gene: TRBV7-9; j_gene: TRBJ2-3; d_gene: TRBD2; CDR3aa: CASSGQREGLTDTQYF; CDR3nt: TGTGCCAGCAGCGGGCAGCGGGAGGGGCTGACAGATACGCAGTATTTT
abundance: NA; v_gene: TRBV4-3; j_gene: TRBJ2-7; d_gene: TRBD2; CDR3aa: CASSQAGTSFEQYF; CDR3nt: TGCGCCAGCAGCCAAGCCGGGACTAGTTTCGAGCAGTACTTC
abundance: many; v_gene: TRBV7-6; j_gene: TRBJ1-5; d_gene: NA; CDR3aa: CASSLAEGGNQPQHF; CDR3nt: TGTGCCAGCAGCTTAGCCGAGGGGGGCAATCAGCCCCAGCATTTT
abundance: NA; v_gene: TRBV25-1; j_gene: TRBJ2-5; d_gene: TRBD2; CDR3aa: CASSLPGGGETQYF; CDR3nt: TGTGCCAGCAGCCTCCCCGGGGGGGGCGAGACCCAGTACTTC
abundance: few; v_gene: TRBV4-1; j_gene: TRBJ2-2; d_gene: NA; CDR3aa: CASSPTGGGGTGELFF; CDR3nt: TGCGCCAGCAGCCCGACGGGGGGCGGGGGCACCGGGGAGCTGTTTTTT
abundance: few; v_gene: TRBV10-2; j_gene: TRBJ2-3; d_gene: NA; CDR3aa: CASSDPTGDTDTQYF; CDR3nt: TGCGCCAGCAGCGACCCCACGGGGGACACAGATACGCAGTATTTT
abundance: few; v_gene: TRBV7-2; j_gene: TRBJ1-1; d_gene: NA; CDR3aa: CASSLALGLNTEAFF; CDR3nt: TGTGCCAGCAGCTTAGCGCTGGGTTTGAACACTGAAGCTTTCTTT
abundance: NA; v_gene: TRBV4-1; j_gene: TRBJ2-5; d_gene: TRBD2; CDR3aa: CASSQGPTGGQETQYF; CDR3nt: TGCGCCAGCAGCCAAGGCCCAACGGGGGGGCAAGAGACCCAGTACTTC
abundance: NA; v_gene: TRBV5-6; j_gene: TRBJ1-2; d_gene: NA; CDR3aa: CASSLGLHGYTF; CDR3nt: TGTGCCAGCAGCTTGGGACTTCACGGCTACACCTTC
abundance: few; v_gene: TRBV29-1; j_gene: TRBJ2-5; d_gene: NA; CDR3aa: CSVEGQVDQGETQYF; CDR3nt: TGCAGCGTTGAAGGACAGGTAGATCAGGGAGAGACCCAGTACTTC
abundance: few; v_gene: TRBV5-1; j_gene: TRBJ2-7; d_gene: NA; CDR3aa: CASGPETPYEQYF; CDR3nt: TGCGCCAGCGGACCCGAAACCCCCTACGAGCAGTACTTC
abundance: many; v_gene: TRBV4-1; j_gene: TRBJ2-2; d_gene: NA; CDR3aa: CASSQAENTGELFF; CDR3nt: TGTGCCAGCAGCCAAGCAGAGAACACCGGGGAGCTGTTTTTT
abundance: few; v_gene: TRBV19; j_gene: TRBJ1-1; d_gene: NA; CDR3aa: CASSDVPGTEAFF; CDR3nt: TGTGCCAGTAGTGATGTCCCCGGGACAGAAGCTTTCTTT
abundance: NA; v_gene: TRBV5-5; j_gene: TRBJ2-1; d_gene: TRBD2; CDR3aa: CASTNPAGGYNEQFF; CDR3nt: TGTGCCAGCACCAACCCGGCGGGGGGCTACAATGAGCAGTTCTTC
abundance: few; v_gene: TRBV12-3/TRBV12-4; j_gene: TRBJ2-1; d_gene: NA; CDR3aa: CASSPSTSSYNEQFF; CDR3nt: TGTGCCAGCAGCCCTAGCACGAGCTCCTACAATGAGCAGTTCTTC
abundance: many; v_gene: TRBV5-1; j_gene: TRBJ2-7; d_gene: NA; CDR3aa: CASSTLDRLSYEQYF; CDR3nt: TGCGCCAGCAGCACCCTGGACAGACTCTCCTACGAGCAGTACTTC
abundance: NA; v_gene: TRBV9; j_gene: TRBJ2-7; d_gene: NA; CDR3aa: CASSVGGNTYEQYF; CDR3nt: TGTGCCAGCAGCGTAGGGGGTAATACCTACGAGCAGTACTTC
abundance: NA; v_gene: TRBV27; j_gene: TRBJ2-5; d_gene: NA; CDR3aa: CASSYLGDQETQYF; CDR3nt: TGTGCCAGCAGTTACTTGGGTGACCAAGAGACCCAGTACTTC
abundance: NA; v_gene: TRBV7-9; j_gene: TRBJ2-6; d_gene: NA; CDR3aa: CASSLWESGANVLTF; CDR3nt: TGTGCCAGCAGCCTCTGGGAATCTGGGGCCAACGTCCTGACTTTC
abundance: NA; v_gene: TRBV9; j_gene: TRBJ2-1; d_gene: NA; CDR3aa: CASSPNSRTYNEQFF; CDR3nt: TGTGCCAGCAGCCCCAACTCGCGAACCTACAATGAGCAGTTCTTC
abundance: NA; v_gene: TRBV6-1; j_gene: TRBJ2-7; d_gene: NA; CDR3aa: CASSETGLTYEQYF; CDR3nt: TGTGCCAGCAGTGAGACAGGACTGACCTACGAGCAGTACTTC
abundance: NA; v_gene: TRBV5-1; j_gene: TRBJ1-1; d_gene: TRBD1; CDR3aa: CASSLRTGGDTEAFF; CDR3nt: TGCGCCAGCAGCTTACGGACAGGGGGGGACACTGAAGCTTTCTTT
abundance: few; v_gene: TRBV7-9; j_gene: TRBJ1-5; d_gene: TRBD1; CDR3aa: CASSLNQAGGNQPQHF; CDR3nt: TGTGCCAGCAGCTTAAACCAGGCAGGGGGAAATCAGCCCCAGCATTTT
abundance: NA; v_gene: TRBV6-1; j_gene: TRBJ2-5; d_gene: TRBD2; CDR3aa: CASSKGLAGLETQYF; CDR3nt: TGTGCCAGCAGTAAAGGACTAGCGGGGTTGGAGACCCAGTACTTC
abundance: NA; v_gene: TRBV12-3/TRBV12-4; j_gene: TRBJ2-5; d_gene: TRBD2; CDR3aa: CASSVAGSGETQYF; CDR3nt: TGTGCCAGCAGTGTAGCGGGAAGTGGAGAGACCCAGTACTTC